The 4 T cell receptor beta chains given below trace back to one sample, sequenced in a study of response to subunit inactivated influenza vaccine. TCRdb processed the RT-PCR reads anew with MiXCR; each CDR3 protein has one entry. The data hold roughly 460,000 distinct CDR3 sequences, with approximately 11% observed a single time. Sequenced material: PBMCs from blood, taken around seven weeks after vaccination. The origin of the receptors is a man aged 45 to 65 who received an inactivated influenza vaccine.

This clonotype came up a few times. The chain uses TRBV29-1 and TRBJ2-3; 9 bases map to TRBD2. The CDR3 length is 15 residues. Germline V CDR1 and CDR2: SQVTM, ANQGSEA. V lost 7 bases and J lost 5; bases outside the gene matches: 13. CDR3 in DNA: TGCAGCGGACGAGCGGGGGGCCCCATTAGAGATACGCAGTATTTT. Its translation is CSGRAGGPIRDTQYF.

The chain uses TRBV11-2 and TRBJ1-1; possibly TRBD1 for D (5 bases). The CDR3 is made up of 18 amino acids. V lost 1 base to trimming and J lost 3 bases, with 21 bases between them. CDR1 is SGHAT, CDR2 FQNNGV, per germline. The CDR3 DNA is TGTGCCAGCAGCTTAGTTCTGGGGCGGATTAAAAAGGACACTGAAGCTTTCTTT. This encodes CASSLVLGRIKKDTEAFF.

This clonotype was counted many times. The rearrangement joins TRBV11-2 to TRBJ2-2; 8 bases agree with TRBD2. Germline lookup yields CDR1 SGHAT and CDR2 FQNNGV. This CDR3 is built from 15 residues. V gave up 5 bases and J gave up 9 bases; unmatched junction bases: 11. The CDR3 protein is CASSPDVAGFRELFF. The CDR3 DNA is TGTGCCAGCAGCCCGGACGTAGCGGGGTTTAGGGAGCTGTTTTTT.

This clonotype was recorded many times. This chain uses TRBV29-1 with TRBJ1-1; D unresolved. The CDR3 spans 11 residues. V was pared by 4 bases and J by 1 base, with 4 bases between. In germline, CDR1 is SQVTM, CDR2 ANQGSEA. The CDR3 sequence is CSVARNTEAFF. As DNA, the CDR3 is TGCAGCGTTGCCAGGAACACTGAAGCTTTCTTT. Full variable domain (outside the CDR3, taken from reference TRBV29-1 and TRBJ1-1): SAVISQKPSRDICQRGTSLTIQCQVDSQVTMMFWYRQQPGQSLTLIATANQGSEATYESGFVIDKFPISRPNLTFSTLTVSNMSPEDSSIYLCSVARNTEAFFGQGTRLTVV.